The 5 T cell receptor beta chains reported below all come from one sample, sequenced in a study of response to subunit inactivated influenza vaccine. TCRdb independently ran MiXCR on the RT-PCR reads; one entry per CDR3 protein. The sample holds more than 700,000 distinct CDR3 sequences, 21% seen once. The starting material was PBMCs from blood, obtained about 5 days after vaccination. The receptors derive from a man aged 45-65 years who received an inactivated influenza vaccine.

This clonotype was seen only once. CDR3 loop: CASTGTWGEQFF. The CDR3 DNA is TGTGCCAGCACCGGGACCTGGGGTGAGCAGTTCTTC. The chain couples TRBV7-2 to TRBJ2-1; either TRBD1 or TRBD2 may fit D (5 bases each). V dropped 7 bases and J dropped 9 bases, with 13 bases sitting between them. CDR3 length equals 12 residues. CDR1 and CDR2 from the germline V gene are SGHTA and FQGNSA.

This clonotype was seen a handful of times. This rearrangement joins TRBV18 to TRBJ1-6; TRBD1 agrees at 8 bases. V trimming: 0 bases; J trimming: 7 bases; junction bases outside the gene matches: 5. This CDR3 spans 16 amino acids. Germline assignment: CDR1 KGHSH and CDR2 LQKENI. The CDR3 here is CASSPPGQGVNSPLHF. CDR3 nucleotides: TGTGCCAGCTCACCACCCGGACAGGGCGTCAATTCACCCCTCCACTTT.

The V call is TRBV2, the J call TRBJ2-3, with a possible D match to TRBD2 (5 bases). Per germline, CDR1 SNHLY and CDR2 FYNNEI. This CDR3 is built from 13 residues. The V gene lost 1 base and the J gene lost 7 bases, with 9 bases spanning the gap. The CDR3 loop reads CASSEEPGNTQYF. CDR3 nucleotides: TGTGCCAGCAGTGAAGAGCCCGGGAATACGCAGTATTTT.

This clonotype was seen repeatedly, ten times or more. J is TRBJ2-5 and V is TRBV6-1; D may be TRBD1 (5 bases). The V gene's germline CDR1 is MNHNS and CDR2 SASEGT. This CDR3 comprises 15 residues. The V and J ends lost 4 bases and 9 bases respectively, with 21 bases between them. The CDR3 sequence: CASSVNEAALGAQYF. The CDR3 nucleotides are TGTGCCAGCAGTGTTAATGAGGCAGCTTTAGGGGCCCAGTACTTC.

This clonotype was seen a few times. The rearrangement uses TRBV20-1 and TRBJ1-2; D not certain. Germline CDR1 reads DFQATT; CDR2 reads SNEGSKA (reference sequence). The germline V and J ends were trimmed by 5 bases and 5 bases, with 12 bases remaining between them. The CDR3 loop spans 12 amino acids. For the CDR3, the DNA is TGCAGTGCTGCCAGTACTTTGTATGGCTACACCTTC. This translates into CSAASTLYGYTF.